This TCR beta chain comes out of a study of blood T cell repertoires in COVID-19. About the study: The samples span acute and convalescent COVID-19 from the United States, Italy and Spain. T cells, B-cell-depleted T cells, or PBMCs provided the cDNA or gDNA that served as material.

CDR3 length equals 15 residues. The J segment lost 7 bases and the V segment lost 5 bases, leaving 9 bases of the junction unmatched. CDR1 is LGHNT and CDR2 is FRNRAP in the germline V gene. Original data processing: Reference gene primer amplification gave nucleated cell count estimates. TCRdb's table, derived via immunoSEQ multiplex PCR, lists solely in-frame clones and lacks some. That table supplies the V and J calls and clone size; D and trimming were determined from the DNA. Here the sample spans around 300,000 clones, 80% to 90% being singletons. The chain couples TRBV12-5 to TRBJ2-1; TRBD1 agrees at 9 bases. Sequencing was done on a sample of peripheral blood. The origin of this receptor is a woman in her sixties or seventies with acute or convalescent COVID-19. In DNA form, the CDR3 reads TGTGCTAGTGGTCTCCAGACAGGGGGAGGTAATGAGCAGTTCTTC. Its protein is CASGLQTGGGNEQFF.